Presented here are 16 T cell receptor beta chains from one specimen sequenced in a study of OX40 agonist ivuxolimab in advanced cancers. Some clones are missing from TCRdb's copy, which holds only in-frame ones; the method was immunoSEQ multiplex PCR. The sample lists some 83,000 clones; 85% to 90% were seen once. The starting material was CD4+ or CD8+ T cells sorted from blood, obtained in a trial of the OX40 agonist ivuxolimab. All receptors come from an adult with an advanced solid tumor such as melanoma, head and neck, liver or kidney cancer.

The chain has TRBV2 and TRBJ1-2; D unresolved. The CDR3 spans 12 residues. V lost 4 bases and J lost 4, with 7 bases in between. Germline V gene data show CDR1 as SNHLY and CDR2 as FYNNEI. The CDR3, as DNA: TGTGCCAGCAGTGCGGAGGGCTATGGCTACACCTTC. It specifies CASSAEGYGYTF. Full variable domain (remainder filled in from reference TRBV2 and TRBJ1-2): EPEVTQTPSHQVTQMGQEVILRCVPISNHLYFYWYRQILGQKVEFLVSFYNNEISEKSEIFDDQFSVERPDGSNFTLKIRSTKLEDSAMYFCASSAEGYGYTFGSGTRLTVV.

The rearrangement joins TRBV30 to TRBJ1-5; the match to TRBD1 covers 10 bases. The V gene's germline CDR1 is GTSNPN and CDR2 SVGIG (reference sequence). The CDR3 is 12 amino acids. J was trimmed by 7 bases and V by 3 bases; bases with no gene match: 0. The CDR3 region has the DNA TGTGCCTGGAGGACAGGGGGCCAGCCCCAGCATTTT. Its protein product is CAWRTGGQPQHF.

V usage is TRBV19 and J usage is TRBJ1-4; TRBD1 might be the D (6 bases). The CDR3 runs to 14 residues. Trimming cost V 5 bases and J 8 bases, with 15 bases left between them. Germline CDR1 reads LNHDA; CDR2 reads SQIVND (reference sequence). CDR3 residues: CASSLQGWGEKLFF. The CDR3 DNA reads as TGTGCCAGTAGTTTACAGGGTTGGGGGGAAAAACTGTTTTTT. Filled out from reference TRBV19 and TRBJ1-4, the complete variable domain reads DGGITQSPKYLFRKEGQNVTLSCEQNLNHDAMYWYRQDPGQGLRLIYYSQIVNDFQKGDIAEGYSVSREKKESFPLTVTSAQKNPTAFYLCASSLQGWGEKLFFGSGTQLSVL.

This rearrangement joins TRBV19 to TRBJ1-5; D may be TRBD1 (5 bases). Trimming shortened V by 3 bases and J by 8 bases, and 17 bases separated the two germline ends. The CDR3 is 15 residues long. Germline assignment: CDR1 LNHDA and CDR2 SQIVND (reference sequence). The CDR3 DNA sequence: TGTGCCAGTAGTATCGGTGGGCAGGGCAAGAAGCCCCAGCATTTT. Translating gives CASSIGGQGKKPQHF.

The chain couples TRBV2 to TRBJ1-5; possibly TRBD1 for D (6 bases). Trimming pared 6 bases from V and 8 bases from J, leaving 11 bases between. CDR1 SNHLY and CDR2 FYNNEI come from the germline V gene. The CDR3 runs 12 residues. The CDR3 protein is CASRAGDKPQHF. The CDR3 DNA reads TGTGCCAGCAGGGCAGGGGACAAGCCCCAGCATTTT.

The chain joins TRBV6-6 to TRBJ2-1; 8 bases match TRBD2. V lost 5 bases and J lost 7; bases outside the gene matches: 10. Germline values: CDR1 MNHNY, CDR2 SVGAGI (reference sequence). The CDR3 is 15 residues long. The CDR3 sequence: CASSAPGLGVNEQFF. CDR3 DNA: TGTGCCAGCAGTGCGCCGGGACTAGGGGTTAATGAGCAGTTCTTC.

The chain recombines TRBV30 with TRBJ1-5; D is unresolved. CDR1 is GTSNPN, CDR2 SVGIG, per germline (reference sequence). This CDR3 contains 14 residues. The V gene lost 1 base and the J gene lost 5 bases, with 12 bases spanning the gap. This CDR3 is CAWSAGIAHQPQHF. The DNA of the CDR3 is TGTGCCTGGAGTGCCGGGATTGCACATCAGCCCCAGCATTTT.

In this sample, this clone is medium-sized. The gene calls are TRBV5-1 and TRBJ2-7; 8 nucleotides match TRBD1. The CDR3 length is 13 residues. Germline V CDR1 and CDR2: SGHRS, YFSETQ. The V and J ends lost 4 bases and 6 bases, in that order; junction bases with no gene match: 6. The CDR3 sequence is CASSVAGGVEQYF. The CDR3 DNA is TGCGCCAGCAGCGTCGCAGGGGGCGTCGAGCAGTACTTC.

This chain connects TRBV5-6 to TRBJ2-3; a weak D match, TRBD1 (6 bases). Germline CDR1 is SGHDT and CDR2 is YYEEEE. The CDR3 has 15 residues. Trimming took 4 bases from V and 2 from J, leaving 14 bases between them. The DNA for the CDR3 is TGTGCCAGCAGCCCCTGGACAGCCTACACAGATACGCAGTATTTT. This gives the protein CASSPWTAYTDTQYF.

This clone has only one observation. The chain links TRBV2 to TRBJ1-2; the D is unclear. The germline V gene encodes CDR1 SNHLY and CDR2 FYNNEI. Trimming cost V 6 bases and J 6 bases, with 14 bases left between them. This CDR3 spans 13 amino acids. CDR3 protein: CASSAPEDHGYTF. For the CDR3, the DNA is TGTGCCAGCAGCGCCCCCGAGGACCATGGCTACACCTTC. Full variable domain (outside the CDR3, taken from reference TRBV2 and TRBJ1-2): EPEVTQTPSHQVTQMGQEVILRCVPISNHLYFYWYRQILGQKVEFLVSFYNNEISEKSEIFDDQFSVERPDGSNFTLKIRSTKLEDSAMYFCASSAPEDHGYTFGSGTRLTVV.

The chain employs TRBV6-5 and TRBJ2-5, with unresolved D. Germline V gene data show CDR1 as MNHEY and CDR2 as SVGAGI. Trimming left V 5 bases short and J 5 bases short, with 12 bases between. This CDR3 comprises 13 residues. CDR3 nucleotides: TGTGCCAGCAGTCCCTGGGCCCGGGAGACCCAGTACTTC. Its translation is CASSPWARETQYF.

The table lists this clone with a few counts. The V and J genes are TRBV20-1 and TRBJ1-1; a possible D gene is TRBD1 (6 bases). The CDR3 has 10 amino acids. Germline CDR1 and CDR2: DFQATT and SNEGSKA (reference sequence). V shed 4 bases and J shed 11 bases, with 11 bases lying between them. CDR3 protein: CSATRGKAFF. CDR3 coding DNA: TGCAGTGCTACCAGGGGAAAGGCTTTCTTT.

The chain links TRBV27 to TRBJ1-3; D may be TRBD1 (5 bases). V gave up 7 bases and J gave up 1 base, with 11 bases separating them. Per the germline V gene, CDR1 is MNHEY and CDR2 is SMNVEV (reference sequence). CDR3 length equals 14 residues. This CDR3 reads CASKKGVSGNTIYF. In nucleotides, the CDR3 is TGTGCCAGCAAGAAAGGGGTGTCTGGAAACACCATATATTTT.

This clone occurred once. The genes are TRBV29-1 and TRBJ2-3, with a tentative D call TRBD2 (6 bases). Germline assignment: CDR1 SQVTM and CDR2 ANQGSEA. V was clipped by 3 bases and J by 3 bases, with 19 bases between them. CDR3 length: 16 amino acids. The CDR3 DNA sequence: TGCAGCGTTGATACGAAGCCAGGCGGGGCTACAGATACGCAGTATTTT. This sequence encodes CSVDTKPGGATDTQYF.

This sequence joins TRBV27 and TRBJ2-2; 10 bases are a match to TRBD1. The CDR3 runs to 16 residues. J was trimmed by 5 bases and V by 5 bases; bases with no gene match: 8. In germline, CDR1 is MNHEY, CDR2 SMNVEV (reference sequence). For the CDR3, the DNA is TGTGCCAGCAGTATTCCGGGACAGGGGAAGACCGGGGAGCTGTTTTTT. This gives the protein CASSIPGQGKTGELFF.

Here the CDR3 DNA reads TGCGCCAGCAGCTACGACAGGGGCTACGAGCAGTACTTC. Its translation is CASSYDRGYEQYF. J is TRBJ2-7 and V is TRBV5-1; the match to TRBD1 covers 8 bases. CDR1 is SGHRS, CDR2 YFSETQ, per germline. This CDR3 region has 13 residues. The ends lost 3 bases at V and 3 bases at J; junction bases unmatched: 2.